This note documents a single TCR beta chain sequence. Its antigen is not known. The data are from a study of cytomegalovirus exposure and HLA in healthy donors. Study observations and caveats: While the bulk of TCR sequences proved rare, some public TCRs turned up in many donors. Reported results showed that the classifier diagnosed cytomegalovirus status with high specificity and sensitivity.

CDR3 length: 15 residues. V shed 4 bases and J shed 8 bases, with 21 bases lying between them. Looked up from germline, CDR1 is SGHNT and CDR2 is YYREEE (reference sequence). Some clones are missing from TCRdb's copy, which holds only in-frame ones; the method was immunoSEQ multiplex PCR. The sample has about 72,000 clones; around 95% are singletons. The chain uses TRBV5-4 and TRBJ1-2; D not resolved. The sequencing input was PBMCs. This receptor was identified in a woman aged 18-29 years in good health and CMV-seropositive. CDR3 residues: CASSPAASPDRGYTF. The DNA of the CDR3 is TGTGCCAGCAGCCCAGCGGCTTCACCTGACCGGGGCTACACCTTC.